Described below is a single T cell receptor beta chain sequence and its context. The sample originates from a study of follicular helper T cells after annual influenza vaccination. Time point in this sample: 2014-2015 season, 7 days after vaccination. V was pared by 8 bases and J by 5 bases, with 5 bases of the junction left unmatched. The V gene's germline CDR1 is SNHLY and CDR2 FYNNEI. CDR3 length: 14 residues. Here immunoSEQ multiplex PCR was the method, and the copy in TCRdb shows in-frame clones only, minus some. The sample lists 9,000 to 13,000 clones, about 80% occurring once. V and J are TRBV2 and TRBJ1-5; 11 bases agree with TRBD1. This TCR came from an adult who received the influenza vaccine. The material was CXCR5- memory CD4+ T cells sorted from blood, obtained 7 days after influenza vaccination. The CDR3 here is CASGPGQGDQPQHF. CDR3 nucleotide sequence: TGTGCCAGCGGGCCGGGACAGGGGGATCAGCCCCAGCATTTT.